A selection of T cell receptor beta chains follows, all from one sample in a study of T cell repertoires in cytomegalovirus infection. The antigens of these receptors remain unknown. TCRdb itself ran the reads through MiXCR, one entry per CDR3 protein. The data contain approximately 910,000 distinct CDR3 sequences, roughly 31% of them singletons. This sample comprised cultured CD8+ T cells from PBMCs, obtained from culture after CMV antigen stimulation. The source of these receptors is a human donor in good health (CMV status not recorded). Some clones in this sample may be carry-over from other donors' samples. Both conserved end residues are part of each CDR3. The D gene is left open where the match is weak. Clone size appears in some rows only: once, few, many, or a class for an expanded clone.

CDR3 DNA: TGTGCCAGCAGTTTATCCACAGGCTCCGGTGCGAGCACAGATACGCAGTATTTT
CDR3 protein: CASSLSTGSGASTDTQYF
J gene: TRBJ2-3
clone size: once
V gene: TRBV27
D gene: -

CDR3 DNA: TGTGCCAGCAGCTTAACTCTGGGACTTACCGGGGAGCTGTTTTTT
CDR3 protein: CASSLTLGLTGELFF
J gene: TRBJ2-2
clone size: -
V gene: TRBV7-3
D gene: -

CDR3 DNA: TGTGCCAGCAGTTGGGACGGATCGACTGCCGGGACTGAGACCCAGTACTTC
CDR3 protein: CASSWDGSTAGTETQYF
J gene: TRBJ2-5
clone size: -
V gene: TRBV27
D gene: -

CDR3 DNA: TGTGCCAGCAGCTTAGGGGCACCGTTCACTGAAGCTTTCTTT
CDR3 protein: CASSLGAPFTEAFF
J gene: TRBJ1-1
clone size: many
V gene: TRBV7-2
D gene: -

CDR3 DNA: TGTGCCAGCAGCTACTTTCAGGGAGAACCTAACAATGAGCAGTTCTTC
CDR3 protein: CASSYFQGEPNNEQFF
J gene: TRBJ2-1
clone size: -
V gene: TRBV5-5
D gene: -

CDR3 DNA: TGTGCCAGCAGCTTATCCTATCGGGGGCCCGCTAGCACAGATACGCAGTATTTT
CDR3 protein: CASSLSYRGPASTDTQYF
J gene: TRBJ2-3
clone size: many
V gene: TRBV7-2
D gene: -

CDR3 DNA: TGTGCCAGCAGTTTTGTGTCTTCCCTATCAGAGACCCAGTACTTC
CDR3 protein: CASSFVSSLSETQYF
J gene: TRBJ2-5
clone size: -
V gene: TRBV12-3/TRBV12-4
D gene: -

CDR3 DNA: TGTGCCAGTAGTATAGCTGCCGTTAAGGACACTGAAGCTTTCTTT
CDR3 protein: CASSIAAVKDTEAFF
J gene: TRBJ1-1
clone size: -
V gene: TRBV19
D gene: -

CDR3 DNA: TGCGCCAGCAGCCAACCTAGCGGCACCGGGGAGCTGTTTTTT
CDR3 protein: CASSQPSGTGELFF
J gene: TRBJ2-2
clone size: once
V gene: TRBV4-1
D gene: TRBD2

CDR3 DNA: TGTGCCAGCAGTCCCCTCACCGGAAGGACGGATACGCAGTATTTT
CDR3 protein: CASSPLTGRTDTQYF
J gene: TRBJ2-3
clone size: -
V gene: TRBV27
D gene: -

CDR3 DNA: TGTGCCAGCAGCTTGTGGGAGGGGGCCGACACTGAAGCTTTCTTT
CDR3 protein: CASSLWEGADTEAFF
J gene: TRBJ1-1
clone size: -
V gene: TRBV5-3
D gene: TRBD1

CDR3 DNA: TGTGCCAGCAGCTCCAAGGGCAGTGAAGCTTTCTTT
CDR3 protein: CASSSKGSEAFF
J gene: TRBJ1-1
clone size: -
V gene: TRBV7-9
D gene: -

CDR3 DNA: TGTGCCATCAGTGAGGGTAGGGTAGCAAGTCCTGAAGCTTTCTTT
CDR3 protein: CAISEGRVASPEAFF
J gene: TRBJ1-1
clone size: -
V gene: TRBV10-3
D gene: -

CDR3 DNA: TGCAGTGCTAGAGGACAGACTAGCGGGGAGACAGATACGCAGTATTTT
CDR3 protein: CSARGQTSGETDTQYF
J gene: TRBJ2-3
clone size: once
V gene: TRBV20-1
D gene: TRBD2

CDR3 DNA: TGTGCCAGCAGCCCGAGGGGACCCACTGAAGCTTTCTTT
CDR3 protein: CASSPRGPTEAFF
J gene: TRBJ1-1
clone size: many
V gene: TRBV12-3/TRBV12-4
D gene: -

CDR3 DNA: TGTGCCAGCAGCACCAATACAGGGGAGGGCACTGAAGCTTTCTTT
CDR3 protein: CASSTNTGEGTEAFF
J gene: TRBJ1-1
clone size: few
V gene: TRBV5-4
D gene: TRBD1

CDR3 DNA: TGCAGCGTTGAAGTGGCAGCCGAGGGAGAGACCCAGTACTTC
CDR3 protein: CSVEVAAEGETQYF
J gene: TRBJ2-5
clone size: -
V gene: TRBV29-1
D gene: -

CDR3 DNA: TGCAGCGTTGGCAGGGTGGGTACTGAAGCTTTCTTT
CDR3 protein: CSVGRVGTEAFF
J gene: TRBJ1-1
clone size: -
V gene: TRBV29-1
D gene: -

CDR3 DNA: TGTGCCAGCAGCCCAAAGCCGGTAAACTATGGCTACACCTTC
CDR3 protein: CASSPKPVNYGYTF
J gene: TRBJ1-2
clone size: -
V gene: TRBV7-8
D gene: -

CDR3 DNA: TGCAGCGTTGAAGTGAGGGGGGACAGGGGCGCGCTCCGGGGCTACACCTTC
CDR3 protein: CSVEVRGDRGALRGYTF
J gene: TRBJ1-2
clone size: -
V gene: TRBV29-1
D gene: TRBD1

CDR3 DNA: TGTGCCAGCACCTGGGGCTCCTACAATGAGCAGTTCTTC
CDR3 protein: CASTWGSYNEQFF
J gene: TRBJ2-1
clone size: -
V gene: TRBV12-3/TRBV12-4
D gene: -

CDR3 DNA: TGCGCCAGCAGCCAAGTGACGGATAGCTATGGCTACACCTTC
CDR3 protein: CASSQVTDSYGYTF
J gene: TRBJ1-2
clone size: -
V gene: TRBV4-1
D gene: -

CDR3 DNA: TGTGCCAGCGGAAGAGGGACGGGCACTGAAGCTTTCTTT
CDR3 protein: CASGRGTGTEAFF
J gene: TRBJ1-1
clone size: few
V gene: TRBV27
D gene: -

CDR3 DNA: TGTGCCAGCCTTGGGGACACCATATATTTT
CDR3 protein: CASLGDTIYF
J gene: TRBJ1-3
clone size: -
V gene: TRBV19
D gene: -

CDR3 DNA: TGTGCCAGCAGCCCAATGGCAGGAAGCCTTGGAAACACCATATATTTT
CDR3 protein: CASSPMAGSLGNTIYF
J gene: TRBJ1-3
clone size: few
V gene: TRBV5-6
D gene: -